The 21 T cell receptor beta chains below come from one sample, sequenced in a study of cytomegalovirus exposure and HLA in healthy donors. Primers: 60 Vbeta forward and 13 Jbeta reverse. TCRdb keeps only in-frame clones here, not all; method: immunoSEQ multiplex PCR. The data hold roughly 140,000 clones, with 68% observed a single time. The sample comprised PBMCs. These receptors were obtained from a man in his 60s in good health and CMV-seronegative.

This clone was detected a few times. This sequence joins TRBV11-2 and TRBJ2-6, with TRBD1 identical over 8 bases. This CDR3 region has 16 residues. The junction had 3 bases not matched to a gene; V was cut back by 5 bases and J by 0 bases. The germline gives CDR1 SGHAT, CDR2 FQNNGV. CDR3 nucleotides: TGTGCCAGCAGCCTGGGGACAGGCTCTGGGGCCAACGTCCTGACTTTC. The encoded protein is CASSLGTGSGANVLTF. Drawing the rest from reference TRBV11-2 and TRBJ2-6, the complete variable domain is EAGVAQSPRYKIIEKRQSVAFWCNPISGHATLYWYQQILGQGPKLLIQFQNNGVVDDSQLPKDRFSAERLKGVDSTLKIQPAKLEDSAVYLCASSLGTGSGANVLTFGAGSRLTVL.

Concerning this clone itself: Additional DNA sequences in this sample encode the identical CDR3. The rearrangement links TRBV29-1 to TRBJ2-6, with D tentatively TRBD1 (5 bases). V shed 4 bases and J shed 2 bases, with 6 bases lying between them. The germline gives CDR1 SQVTM, CDR2 ANQGSEA. The CDR3 loop spans 13 amino acids. In DNA form, the CDR3 reads TGCAGCGTTGGGGGCGCTGGGGCCAACGTCCTGACTTTC. Translation gives CSVGGAGANVLTF.

V is TRBV5-4 and J is TRBJ2-3; D gene unclear. The ends were cut back, 3 bases at V and 4 bases at J, with 9 bases in the middle. The germline V gene has CDR1 SGHNT and CDR2 YYREEE (reference sequence). The CDR3 is 13 residues long. This CDR3 is CASSYQDSDTQYF. The CDR3 bases are TGTGCCAGCAGCTACCAGGATTCAGATACGCAGTATTTT.

In this sample, this clone turned up once. V usage is TRBV2 and J usage is TRBJ1-1; tentative D call: TRBD1 (5 bases). Between the trimmed V and J ends, which lost 11 bases and 6 bases, there was a span of 13 bases. The CDR3 is 11 amino acids. Looked up from germline, CDR1 is SNHLY and CDR2 is FYNNEI. DNA of the CDR3: TGTGCCGCTCAGGGAAGCGCTGAAGCTTTCTTT. It specifies CAAQGSAEAFF.

The chain couples TRBV9 to TRBJ2-3, with unresolved D. The V end lost 2 bases, the J end lost 0 bases, and 7 bases lay between the germline ends. The CDR3 covers 14 residues. In germline, CDR1 is SGDLS, CDR2 YYNGEE. The DNA for the CDR3 is TGTGCCAGCAGCGTGTTTCTGAGCACAGATACGCAGTATTTT. Protein product: CASSVFLSTDTQYF.

The V call is TRBV18, the J call TRBJ1-1; D unresolved. The V end was cut by 5 bases, the J end by 0 bases, with 7 bases between. Per the germline V gene, CDR1 is KGHSH and CDR2 is LQKENI. CDR3 size: 13 residues. The CDR3 bases are TGTGCCAGCTCAAGCGCCATGAACACTGAAGCTTTCTTT. Translating it yields CASSSAMNTEAFF. The full variable domain, with the rest looked up from reference TRBV18 and TRBJ1-1, is NAGVMQNPRHLVRRRGQEARLRCSPMKGHSHVYWYRQLPEEGLKFMVYLQKENIIDESGMPKERFSAEFPKEGPSILRIQQVVRGDSAAYFCASSSAMNTEAFFGQGTRLTVV.

Only one count was recorded for this clone. The chain carries TRBV12-5 and TRBJ2-2, with 13 bases fitting TRBD2. CDR3 length: 18 amino acids. Germline V gene data show CDR1 as LGHNT and CDR2 as FRNRAP. Unmatched junction bases numbered 2, after V lost 1 base and J lost 0 bases. The CDR3 reads CASGLAGLAGSNTGELFF. The CDR3 DNA reads as TGTGCTAGTGGTTTGGCGGGACTAGCGGGATCGAACACCGGGGAGCTGTTTTTT.

This sequence joins TRBV29-1 and TRBJ1-1, with 8 bases fitting TRBD1. The CDR3 length is 13 residues. Per the germline V gene, CDR1 is SQVTM and CDR2 is ANQGSEA. V shed 6 bases, J shed 0 bases, and the junction held 3 bases outside the gene matches. For the CDR3, the DNA is TGCAGCGTGGACAGGGCAATGAACACTGAAGCTTTCTTT. This codes for CSVDRAMNTEAFF. Full variable domain (remainder filled in from reference TRBV29-1 and TRBJ1-1): SAVISQKPSRDICQRGTSLTIQCQVDSQVTMMFWYRQQPGQSLTLIATANQGSEATYESGFVIDKFPISRPNLTFSTLTVSNMSPEDSSIYLCSVDRAMNTEAFFGQGTRLTVV.

The chain links TRBV7-9 to TRBJ2-7; 12 bases line up with TRBD2. Germline CDR1 and CDR2: SEHNR and FQNEAQ (reference sequence). V was pared by 1 base and J by 9 bases, with 13 bases of the junction left unmatched. CDR3 length: 17 residues. CDR3 in amino acids: CASSLEGGGLAGYLQYF. CDR3 sequence (DNA): TGTGCCAGCAGCTTAGAGGGTGGAGGACTAGCGGGATACTTGCAGTACTTC.

The chain has TRBV9 and TRBJ1-1; 9 positions match TRBD1. The CDR3 extends over 14 amino acids. V was pared by 2 bases and J by 5 bases, with 4 bases of the junction left unmatched. Germline V CDR1 and CDR2: SGDLS, YYNGEE. The CDR3: CASSVSTGGTEAFF. Written as DNA, the CDR3 is TGTGCCAGCAGCGTTTCGACAGGGGGGACTGAAGCTTTCTTT.

This chain connects TRBV5-1 to TRBJ2-5, with 9 bases that match TRBD1. Unmatched junction bases numbered 7, after V lost 5 bases and J lost 2 bases. This CDR3 is built from 15 residues. The V gene's germline CDR1 is SGHRS and CDR2 YFSETQ. DNA of the CDR3: TGCGCCAGCAGTCGGGACAGGGCCTTTCAAGAGACCCAGTACTTC. As protein: CASSRDRAFQETQYF.

This sequence joins TRBV11-2 and TRBJ2-2; D is ambiguous. V lost 1 base to trimming and J lost 7 bases, with 7 bases between them. Germline V CDR1 and CDR2: SGHAT, FQNNGV. The length of the CDR3 is 13 residues. The CDR3 DNA reads TGTGCCAGCAGCTTAGGTACTAACGGGGAGCTGTTTTTT. Translated, it gives CASSLGTNGELFF.

In this sample, this clone turned up once. The CDR3 reads CASSLQIPETQYF. In DNA, the CDR3 is TGTGCCAGCAGCTTGCAGATCCCAGAGACCCAGTACTTC. V and J are TRBV11-1 and TRBJ2-5, with D unclear. Trimming left V 3 bases short and J 4 bases short, with 9 bases between. Germline V gene sequence: CDR1 SGHAT, CDR2 FQDESV (reference sequence). The CDR3 runs to 13 residues.

The V call is TRBV5-1, the J call TRBJ1-1; weak D call: TRBD1 (5 bases). Germline values: CDR1 SGHRS, CDR2 YFSETQ. This CDR3 is built from 17 residues. V lost 0 bases to trimming and J lost 1 base, with 16 bases between them. The DNA for the CDR3 is TGCGCCAGCAGCTTGGGTCTTTGGGTGACAGAGAACACTGAAGCTTTCTTT. Translated: CASSLGLWVTENTEAFF.

The rearrangement joins TRBV28 to TRBJ2-7, with 10 bases that match TRBD1. There are 15 residues in the CDR3. Per the germline V gene, CDR1 is MDHEN and CDR2 is SYDVKM. V was pared by 3 bases and J by 6 bases, with 8 bases of the junction left unmatched. The CDR3 sequence is CASSFTRQGAGEQYF. CDR3 bases: TGTGCCAGCAGTTTTACCCGACAGGGGGCAGGCGAGCAGTACTTC.

The rearrangement uses TRBV7-9 and TRBJ1-3; weak D call: TRBD1 (6 bases). The CDR3 is 16 amino acids. The V gene's germline CDR1 is SEHNR and CDR2 FQNEAQ (reference sequence). V dropped 1 base and J dropped 0 bases, with 10 bases sitting between them. Here the CDR3 DNA reads TGTGCCAGCAGCTTAGGGACAGAGAGCTCTGGAAACACCATATATTTT. Translated, it gives CASSLGTESSGNTIYF. Based on the CDR3 plus reference TRBV7-9 and TRBJ1-3, the full variable domain is DTGVSQNPRHKITKRGQNVTFRCDPISEHNRLYWYRQTLGQGPEFLTYFQNEAQLEKSRLLSDRFSAERPKGSFSTLEIQRTEQGDSAMYLCASSLGTESSGNTIYFGEGSWLTVV.

This clone was seen a few times. The rearrangement joins TRBV6-6 to TRBJ2-7, with 8 nucleotides matching TRBD2. The CDR3 spans 15 residues. After removal of 6 bases from V and 1 base from J, the junction contained 8 bases not matched to a gene. In germline, CDR1 is MNHNY, CDR2 SVGAGI (reference sequence). The CDR3 is CASRDREGGSYEQYF. CDR3 nucleotide sequence: TGTGCCAGCAGGGACCGGGAGGGGGGGTCCTACGAGCAGTACTTC.

The sample holds one count of this clone. The chain employs TRBV29-1 and TRBJ2-7, with TRBD2 identical over 10 bases. The CDR3 spans 14 residues. Germline V gives CDR1 SQVTM, CDR2 ANQGSEA. Losses at the gene ends were 1 base for V and 6 bases for J; bases not matched to a gene: 6. The CDR3 reads CSVEVLAGGSEQYF. CDR3 bases: TGCAGCGTTGAAGTGTTAGCGGGAGGAAGCGAGCAGTACTTC.

The chain uses TRBV27 and TRBJ1-2; 7 bases fit TRBD1. The CDR3 covers 12 residues. Germline values: CDR1 MNHEY, CDR2 SMNVEV (reference sequence). Trimming took 7 bases from V and 4 from J; bases not matched to a gene: 3. CDR3 sequence reads: CASKGQSYGYTF. CDR3 coding DNA: TGTGCCAGCAAGGGACAGTCCTATGGCTACACCTTC.

The chain carries TRBV19 and TRBJ2-4, with 9 bases fitting TRBD1. V dropped 11 bases and J dropped 1; count of bases not matched to a gene: 9. The CDR3 runs to 15 residues. Germline V gene lookup returns CDR1 LNHDA and CDR2 SQIVND (reference sequence). As DNA, the CDR3 is TGTGCCGGAATACAGGGGGCCAGCGCCAAAAACATTCAGTACTTC. Translation gives CAGIQGASAKNIQYF.

The chain has TRBV7-9 and TRBJ2-7; no clear D. The germline V and J ends were trimmed by 1 base and 4 bases, with 11 bases remaining between them. In germline, CDR1 is SEHNR, CDR2 FQNEAQ (reference sequence). This CDR3 region has 14 residues. The CDR3 spells CASSLVNIEYEQYF. DNA for the CDR3: TGTGCCAGCAGCTTAGTGAACATCGAATACGAGCAGTACTTC.